These T cell receptor beta chains were read from a single sample in a study of Ad26.COV2.S vaccination and SARS-CoV-2 variants. Clones were read by immunoSEQ multiplex PCR, and TCRdb kept only the in-frame ones, dropping some. The sample has around 300,000 clones, 75% to 90% seen once. Sequencing used peripheral blood, obtained in a trial of Ad26.COV2.S vaccine versus placebo. Receptors originate from a person between 18 and 59 years old who received the Ad26.COV2.S COVID-19 vaccine or a placebo. CDR3s include the opening cysteine and the closing phenylalanine or tryptophan. The D gene is left open where the match is weak. Size is stated for part of the rows, as once, few or many counts, or as a class when the clone is expanded.

D	size	V	J	CDR3	DNA
.	few	TRBV6-1	TRBJ2-2	CASSESYSWERMNGELFF	TGTGCCAGCAGTGAATCCTACTCGTGGGAGAGAATGAACGGGGAGCTGTTTTTT
.	.	TRBV28	TRBJ2-3	CASSFPGGPTDTQYF	TGTGCCAGCAGTTTCCCTGGCGGCCCCACAGATACGCAGTATTTT
TRBD2	.	TRBV2	TRBJ2-1	CASSRGVKWSGSATYNEQFF	TGTGCCAGCAGTAGAGGGGTTAAGTGGAGCGGGAGTGCTACCTACAATGAGCAGTTCTTC
.	.	TRBV6-6	TRBJ2-6	CASSPGHRSGANVLTF	TGTGCCAGCAGCCCCGGACACCGCTCTGGGGCCAACGTCCTGACTTTC
TRBD1	.	TRBV5-1	TRBJ2-5	CASSFTGGQETQYF	TGCGCCAGCAGCTTCACAGGGGGCCAAGAGACCCAGTACTTC
TRBD1	.	TRBV4-2	TRBJ1-4	CASSQQTWTGSEKLFF	TGTGCCAGCAGCCAACAAACATGGACAGGTTCCGAAAAACTGTTTTTT
.	.	TRBV3-1/TRBV3-2	TRBJ2-1	CASSQDRYNEQFF	TGTGCCAGCAGCCAAGACAGATACAATGAGCAGTTCTTC
.	once	TRBV19	TRBJ2-6	CASTTRTLPSGANVLTF	TGTGCCAGTACCACGCGGACTCTCCCCTCTGGGGCCAACGTCCTGACTTTC
.	once	TRBV27	TRBJ1-2	CASRQSPDRFYGYTF	TGTGCCAGCAGACAAAGCCCGGACAGATTCTATGGCTACACCTTC
TRBD2	.	TRBV7-9	TRBJ2-3	CASSLAELAGAYTDTQYF	TGTGCCAGCAGCTTAGCGGAACTAGCGGGGGCGTACACAGATACGCAGTATTTT
TRBD1	.	TRBV18	TRBJ1-1	CASSPGQGVAEAFF	TGTGCCAGCTCACCGGGACAGGGGGTAGCTGAAGCTTTCTTT
.	once	TRBV6-5	TRBJ1-1	CASSYTGNTEAFF	TGTGCCAGCAGTTATACAGGGAACACTGAAGCTTTCTTT
TRBD1	.	TRBV15	TRBJ2-1	CATSRLPPGTASSYNEQFF	TGTGCCACCAGCAGACTACCGCCCGGGACAGCGAGCTCCTACAATGAGCAGTTCTTC
.	once	TRBV6-2/TRBV6-3	TRBJ2-1	CASSNFLGNEQFF	TGTGCCAGCAGTAATTTCCTCGGAAATGAGCAGTTCTTC
TRBD1	.	TRBV28	TRBJ1-2	CAIGQGRYGYTF	TGTGCCATCGGACAGGGGCGCTATGGCTACACCTTC
TRBD1	.	TRBV6-5	TRBJ1-1	CASSLDRELNTEAFF	TGTGCCAGCAGTTTAGACAGGGAATTGAACACTGAAGCTTTCTTT
.	.	TRBV5-6	TRBJ1-1	CASSLVNRWTEAFF	TGTGCCAGCAGCTTGGTGAATAGGTGGACTGAAGCTTTCTTT
TRBD2	.	TRBV3-1/TRBV3-2	TRBJ2-1	CASSQVASGAYNEQFF	TGTGCCAGCAGCCAAGTGGCTAGCGGGGCCTACAATGAGCAGTTCTTC
TRBD2	.	TRBV3-1/TRBV3-2	TRBJ2-3	CASSQGLAGTQYF	TGTGCCAGCAGCCAAGGGTTAGCGGGGACGCAGTATTTT
TRBD1	.	TRBV6-2/TRBV6-3	TRBJ2-7	CASSYLKQGVYREQYF	TGTGCCAGCAGTTACCTTAAACAGGGGGTGTATCGCGAGCAGTACTTC
.	.	TRBV27	TRBJ2-7	CASSWGGGYEQYF	TGTGCCAGCAGTTGGGGGGGCGGGTACGAGCAGTACTTC
.	.	TRBV27	TRBJ2-5	CASSLDGRRTQYF	TGTGCCAGCAGTTTGGATGGTCGGCGGACCCAGTACTTC
.	.	TRBV9	TRBJ2-4	CASSSGTASLAKNIQYF	TGTGCCAGCAGCTCCGGGACGGCTTCTCTAGCCAAAAACATTCAGTACTTC
.	few	TRBV7-9	TRBJ1-6	CASSLSRVDSPLHF	TGTGCCAGCAGCTTATCCAGGGTAGATTCACCCCTCCACTTT
TRBD1	.	TRBV5-1	TRBJ1-3	CASSRTGEYSGNTIYF	TGCGCCAGCAGCCGGACAGGCGAATACTCTGGAAACACCATATATTTT
.	.	TRBV7-9	TRBJ2-5	CASSLALNLQETQYF	TGTGCCAGCAGCTTAGCGCTGAACCTCCAAGAGACCCAGTACTTC
.	once	TRBV9	TRBJ2-7	CASSALPGNTRSYEQYF	TGTGCCAGCAGCGCATTACCAGGGAATACACGATCCTACGAGCAGTACTTC
TRBD2	.	TRBV3-1/TRBV3-2	TRBJ2-5	CASSQDGDSGDQETQYF	TGTGCCAGCAGCCAAGATGGGGATAGCGGGGACCAAGAGACCCAGTACTTC
.	.	TRBV5-1	TRBJ2-1	CASSLALKGRGEQFF	TGCGCCAGCAGCTTGGCCCTAAAGGGTCGAGGTGAGCAGTTCTTC
.	.	TRBV7-9	TRBJ2-4	CASSLDRLGAKNIQYF	TGTGCCAGCAGCCTCGACAGGCTGGGGGCCAAAAACATTCAGTACTTC
.	.	TRBV30	TRBJ2-7	CAWSVKGVDEQYF	TGTGCCTGGAGTGTGAAGGGTGTCGACGAGCAGTACTTC
.	once	TRBV27	TRBJ2-7	CASSRDFGGGSEQYF	TGTGCCAGCAGTCGCGATTTCGGGGGAGGAAGCGAGCAGTACTTC
.	.	TRBV6-2/TRBV6-3	TRBJ2-7	CASSYSLYEQYF	TGTGCCAGCAGTTACTCGTTGTACGAGCAGTACTTC
TRBD1	once	TRBV15	TRBJ1-6	CATSTGQGNSPLHF	TGTGCCACCAGCACGGGACAGGGGAATTCACCCCTCCACTTT
.	.	TRBV24-1	TRBJ2-5	CATSDQGHGETQYF	TGTGCCACCAGTGACCAGGGACATGGAGAGACCCAGTACTTC
.	.	TRBV14	TRBJ1-2	CASSQGVRGYGYTF	TGTGCCAGCAGCCAAGGGGTCCGTGGCTATGGCTACACCTTC
TRBD1	.	TRBV28	TRBJ2-1	CASSPHQGVIYNEQFF	TGTGCCAGCAGTCCTCATCAGGGGGTAATCTACAATGAGCAGTTCTTC
.	.	TRBV7-2	TRBJ1-3	CASSLSGPGSGNTIYF	TGTGCCAGCAGCCTTTCGGGCCCAGGCTCTGGAAACACCATATATTTT
TRBD2	.	TRBV28	TRBJ2-5	CASSLWSSGREQETQYF	TGTGCCAGCAGTTTATGGTCTAGCGGGCGAGAACAAGAGACCCAGTACTTC
.	.	TRBV6-5	TRBJ2-3	CASSPGQRGTDTQYF	TGTGCCAGCAGTCCGGGACAGCGGGGCACAGATACGCAGTATTTT
TRBD1	.	TRBV3-1/TRBV3-2	TRBJ1-1	CASSQVAGGTEAFF	TGTGCCAGCAGCCAAGTGGCAGGGGGTACTGAAGCTTTCTTT
TRBD2	.	TRBV4-1	TRBJ2-3	CASSRGLAMGDTQYF	TGCGCCAGCAGCCGGGGACTAGCGATGGGGGATACGCAGTATTTT
.	.	TRBV7-9	TRBJ2-3	CASSLGTDTQYF	TGTGCCAGCAGCTTAGGTACAGATACGCAGTATTTT
.	.	TRBV10-2	TRBJ1-1	CASSEQGMNTEAFF	TGCGCCAGCAGTGAGCAGGGGATGAACACTGAAGCTTTCTTT
.	.	TRBV30	TRBJ1-5	CAWNAGGNQPQHF	TGTGCCTGGAATGCGGGAGGCAATCAGCCCCAGCATTTT
.	.	TRBV25-1	TRBJ2-6	CASSDFSISSGANVLTF	TGTGCCAGCAGTGACTTTAGTATCAGCTCTGGGGCCAACGTCCTGACTTTC
.	.	TRBV11-3	TRBJ1-2	CASSLVGSDYGYTF	TGTGCCAGCAGCTTGGTTGGGTCGGACTATGGCTACACCTTC
.	.	TRBV24-1	TRBJ2-5	CATSEGRLSKETQYF	TGTGCCACCAGTGAAGGACGCTTAAGCAAGGAGACCCAGTACTTC
.	.	TRBV10-2	TRBJ1-5	CASNRDNNQPQHF	TGCGCCAGCAACAGAGACAACAATCAGCCCCAGCATTTT
.	.	TRBV28	TRBJ2-7	CASRGQTYEQYF	TGTGCCAGCAGGGGACAAACCTACGAGCAGTACTTC
.	.	TRBV18	TRBJ2-7	CASSPPEGSYEQYF	TGTGCCAGCTCACCACCGGAAGGCTCCTACGAGCAGTACTTC
TRBD1	.	TRBV10-1	TRBJ2-6	CASSELPGQGAPGANVLTF	TGCGCCAGCAGTGAGTTACCGGGACAGGGGGCGCCTGGGGCCAACGTCCTGACTTTC
.	.	TRBV6-2/TRBV6-3	TRBJ1-5	CASSYESGSRQPQHF	TGTGCCAGCAGTTACGAGTCAGGGTCGAGGCAGCCCCAGCATTTT
.	.	TRBV7-9	TRBJ1-2	CASSRDNYGYTF	TGTGCCAGCAGCAGAGATAACTATGGCTACACCTTC
.	.	TRBV5-6	TRBJ2-7	CASSLDGVSYEQYF	TGTGCCAGCAGCTTGGATGGTGTCAGCTACGAGCAGTACTTC
.	.	TRBV28	TRBJ1-6	CASSFWGRLNSPLHF	TGTGCCAGCAGTTTTTGGGGTAGACTTAATTCACCCCTCCACTTT
TRBD2	.	TRBV5-6	TRBJ2-2	CASSLMSSFSGRVNGELFF	TGTGCCAGCAGCCTGATGTCTTCGTTCAGCGGGAGAGTCAACGGGGAGCTGTTTTTT
.	.	TRBV2	TRBJ2-7	CASTRAYEQYF	TGTGCCAGCACACGGGCGTACGAGCAGTACTTC
TRBD1	once	TRBV15	TRBJ1-2	CATSRGQVNDYGYTF	TGTGCCACCAGCAGGGGACAGGTTAACGACTATGGCTACACCTTC